This TCR beta chain was observed in a study of CD8 T cells in ankylosing spondylitis. Whole-study results and caveats: One TCR beta motif, made up of 7 or 8 highly homologous variants, appeared characteristic of ankylosing spondylitis blood. CD8+ by phenotype, disease-linked clones were relatively rare in peripheral blood. Significant enrichment of disease-linked clones was reportedly seen in matched ankylosing spondylitis synovial fluid.

CDR3 length: 15 amino acids. Germline V gene data show CDR1 as SGHTA and CDR2 as FQGNSA. Trimming cost V 8 bases and J 6 bases, with 21 bases left between them. This clonotype was counted between two and nine times. What it recognizes is unknown. By quantitative 5'-RACE with molecular barcodes, the TCR beta libraries were made. TCRdb reprocessed the 5' RACE reads via MiXCR and lists one record per CDR3 protein. The sample carries approximately 290,000 distinct CDR3 sequences, around 20% recorded once. V usage is TRBV7-2 and J usage is TRBJ2-3; D possibly corresponds to TRBD2 (6 bases). The sample comprised blood, either unsorted or a sorted T cell fraction (not recorded which). The TCR originated in a female donor with ankylosing spondylitis or in good health (not recorded which). The CDR3 nucleotides read TGTGCCAGCCGGGGGAGGAGGGCGTTAACGGATACGCAGTATTTT. This sequence encodes CASRGRRALTDTQYF.